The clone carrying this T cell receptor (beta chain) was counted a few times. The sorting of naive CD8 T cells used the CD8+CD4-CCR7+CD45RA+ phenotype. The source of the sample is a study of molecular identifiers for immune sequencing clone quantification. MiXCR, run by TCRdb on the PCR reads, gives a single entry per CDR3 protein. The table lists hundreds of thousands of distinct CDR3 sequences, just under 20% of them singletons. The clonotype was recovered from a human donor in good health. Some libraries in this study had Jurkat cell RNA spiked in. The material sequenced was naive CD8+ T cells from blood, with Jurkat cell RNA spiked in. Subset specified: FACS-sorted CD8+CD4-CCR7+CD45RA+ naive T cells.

CDR3 sequence reads: CASSLLGTGNTIYF. The CDR3, as DNA: TGTGCCAGCAGCTTATTGGGAACTGGAAACACCATATATTTT. The chain uses TRBV13 and TRBJ1-3, with unresolved D. Per germline, CDR1 PRHDT and CDR2 FYEKMQ (reference sequence). This CDR3 contains 14 residues. Between the trimmed V and J ends, which lost 2 bases and 2 bases, there was a span of 7 bases.